This is a list of T cell receptor beta chains from one sample in a study of human T cells and chemical hapten exposure. TCRdb itself ran the RACE reads through MiXCR, one entry per CDR3 protein. The sample lists about 260,000 distinct CDR3 sequences, about 8.6% occurring once. Sequenced here: whole blood, sampled in connection with sensitization to the hapten diphenylcyclopropenone (DPC). Receptors were obtained from a woman aged 40 to 49 with alopecia areata. Some clones in this sample may be carry-over from other donors' samples. The CDR3 runs from the conserved cysteine through the conserved F or W. The D gene is left open where the match is weak. Some rows mark clone size as missing; the rest say once, few, many or name a class of expanded clone.

TRBD2	TRBV20-1	14	TRBJ2-1	many	TGCAGTGCTTATTCTGTCGTAGCGGGAGGTGAGCAGTTCTTC	CSAYSVVAGGEQFF
TRBD1	TRBV20-1	13	TRBJ2-1	.	TGCAGTGCTCCTCGACAGGACAGGAATGAGCAGTTCTTC	CSAPRQDRNEQFF
.	TRBV3-1	13	TRBJ1-5	.	TGTGCCAGCAGCCAAGGGACGCTTCAGCCCCAGCATTTT	CASSQGTLQPQHF
.	TRBV5-6	14	TRBJ1-1	many	TGTGCCAGCAGCCCATGGCCAGGGGACACTGAAGCTTTCTTT	CASSPWPGDTEAFF
TRBD2	TRBV5-4	17	TRBJ2-3	few	TGTGCCAGCAGGGCCGGGACTAGCGGGGGACGCACAGATACGCAGTATTTT	CASRAGTSGGRTDTQYF
.	TRBV20-1	14	TRBJ1-1	.	TGCAGTGCTATGATCCCCCCACTGAACACTGAAGCTTTCTTT	CSAMIPPLNTEAFF
.	TRBV20-1	14	TRBJ2-1	.	TGCAGTGCTAGAGATCTACTCCTTTACAATGAGCAGTTCTTC	CSARDLLLYNEQFF
.	TRBV6-2/TRBV6-3	15	TRBJ2-2	.	TGTGCCAGCAGCCCGGGACGGGGAAACACCGGGGAGCTGTTTTTT	CASSPGRGNTGELFF
.	TRBV12-3/TRBV12-4	13	TRBJ1-2	few	TGTGCCAGCAGTTCCCGCGGGAACTATGGCTACACCTTC	CASSSRGNYGYTF
.	TRBV7-9	14	TRBJ2-5	few	TGTGCCAGCAGGATCGGAGCCAGCCAAGAGACCCAGTACTTC	CASRIGASQETQYF
TRBD2	TRBV28	16	TRBJ2-2	few	TGTGCCAGCAGTTCCGGGACTACTCTTCAAACCGGGGAGCTGTTTTTT	CASSSGTTLQTGELFF
TRBD1	TRBV28	14	TRBJ2-4	.	TGTGCCAGCAGTTTCCCGGACAGGGAAAACATTCAGTACTTC	CASSFPDRENIQYF
.	TRBV5-1	13	TRBJ2-2	many	TGCGCCAGCAGCTCTTCTATGGGCGGGGAGCTGTTTTTT	CASSSSMGGELFF
TRBD2	TRBV19	16	TRBJ2-1	few	TGTGCCAGTAGCCTTGGACGCGGGAGGGCCCGCGATGAGCAGTTCTTC	CASSLGRGRARDEQFF
.	TRBV12-3/TRBV12-4	16	TRBJ1-2	.	TGTGCCAGCAGTTCGGGATCCCCTGGCGCCTACTATGGCTACACCTTC	CASSSGSPGAYYGYTF
.	TRBV10-3	16	TRBJ2-4	many	TGTGCCATCAGTGAGTCGTCAGGGTTAGCCAAAAACATTCAGTACTTC	CAISESSGLAKNIQYF
.	TRBV29-1	10	TRBJ2-7	few	TGCAGCGTAACCGACAGTCAGCAGTACTTC	CSVTDSQQYF
.	TRBV9	15	TRBJ1-5	few	TGTGCCAGCAGCCCCCACGGACAGTTATCTCAGCCCCAGCATTTT	CASSPHGQLSQPQHF
TRBD2	TRBV20-1	16	TRBJ2-7	.	TGCAGTGCTAGACCCGGTACTAGCGGGGGAACCTACGAGCAGTACTTC	CSARPGTSGGTYEQYF
.	TRBV6-6	15	TRBJ2-2	few	TGTGCCAGCAGGAAAGACTGGCAGAACACCGGGGAGCTGTTTTTT	CASRKDWQNTGELFF
.	TRBV7-2	15	TRBJ2-6	.	TGTGCCAGCAGCTTCTGGGCTTCTGGGGCCAACGTCCTGACTTTC	CASSFWASGANVLTF
TRBD2	TRBV11-2	15	TRBJ2-7	few	TGTGCCAGCAGCTTAGTAGCGGGAGAAAACTACGAGCAGTACTTC	CASSLVAGENYEQYF
.	TRBV7-2	14	TRBJ2-5	few	TGTGCCAGCAGCTTAACGGTGCAACAAGAGACCCAGTACTTC	CASSLTVQQETQYF
.	TRBV27	15	TRBJ2-7	.	TGTGCCAGCAGTCCCAGGGACCGACCGCCCGGGGGGCAGTACTTC	CASSPRDRPPGGQYF
TRBD2	TRBV18	16	TRBJ2-1	.	TGTGCCAGCTCACCATACACTAGCGGGAAGGGCGATGAGCAGTTCTTC	CASSPYTSGKGDEQFF
TRBD1	TRBV30	14	TRBJ1-1	.	TGTGCCTGGGATCCAGGACAGGGTAGGACTGAAGCTTTCTTT	CAWDPGQGRTEAFF
TRBD2	TRBV3-1	16	TRBJ2-1	few	TGTGCCAGCAGCGGACAACTAGCGGTGGGCCGGGGTGAGCAGTTCTTC	CASSGQLAVGRGEQFF
.	TRBV5-8	14	TRBJ1-2	.	TGTGCCAGCAGCTTGGTTCTCAGGGGCGATGGCTACACCTTC	CASSLVLRGDGYTF
.	TRBV4-3	15	TRBJ2-1	.	TGCGCCAGCAGCCAGGGCAGCTATGGGGGCAATGAGCAGTTCTTC	CASSQGSYGGNEQFF
TRBD1	TRBV7-2	14	TRBJ1-2	.	TGTGCCAGCGATCACTTTCAGGGGGCTTTTGGCTACACCTTC	CASDHFQGAFGYTF
TRBD1	TRBV28	11	TRBJ2-7	.	TGTGCCAGCAGCACGACAGGGGCCACGTACTTC	CASSTTGATYF
TRBD2	TRBV20-1	13	TRBJ2-7	few	TGCAGTTTTTTCGGGACTAGTAATTACGAGCAGTACTTC	CSFFGTSNYEQYF
.	TRBV9	16	TRBJ1-1	few	TGTGCCAGCAGCGACTCCCCGGGACCCGTGAACACTGAAGCTTTCTTT	CASSDSPGPVNTEAFF
TRBD1	TRBV20-1	15	TRBJ1-4	.	TGCAGTGCTAGAGACTACAGGGGGCGCGGTGAAAAACTGTTTTTT	CSARDYRGRGEKLFF
.	TRBV5-1	13	TRBJ1-2	many	TGCGCCAGCAGCTGGGGGGACAACGTCGGCTACACCTTC	CASSWGDNVGYTF
.	TRBV25-1	16	TRBJ2-6	few	TGTGCCAGCAGTGCCGCCGGGGGAGCTGGGGCCAACGTCCTGACTTTC	CASSAAGGAGANVLTF